This record covers a single TCR beta chain. The data originate from a study of blood T cell repertoires in COVID-19. Study at large: The United States, Italy and Spain supplied acute and convalescent COVID-19 samples.

There are 15 residues in the CDR3. V was pared by 7 bases and J by 3 bases, with 8 bases of the junction left unmatched. In germline, CDR1 is MDHEN, CDR2 SYDVKM. The method was immunoSEQ multiplex PCR; TCRdb's version includes in-frame clones alone and lacks a portion of them. The profile covers 200,000 to 250,000 clones, with around 85% appearing a single time and approximately 9.1% taken by the ten largest. Source material: peripheral blood. This receptor was identified in an elderly man with acute or convalescent COVID-19. J is TRBJ1-5 and V is TRBV28; 8 bases agree with TRBD1. CDR3 amino acids: CASITSGGNNQPQHF. Written as DNA, the CDR3 is TGTGCCAGCATCACCTCAGGGGGCAACAATCAGCCCCAGCATTTT. Full variable domain (outside the CDR3, taken from reference TRBV28 and TRBJ1-5): DVKVTQSSRYLVKRTGEKVFLECVQDMDHENMFWYRQDPGLGLRLIYFSYDVKMKEKGDIPEGYSVSREKKERFSLILESASTNQTSMYLCASITSGGNNQPQHFGDGTRLSIL.